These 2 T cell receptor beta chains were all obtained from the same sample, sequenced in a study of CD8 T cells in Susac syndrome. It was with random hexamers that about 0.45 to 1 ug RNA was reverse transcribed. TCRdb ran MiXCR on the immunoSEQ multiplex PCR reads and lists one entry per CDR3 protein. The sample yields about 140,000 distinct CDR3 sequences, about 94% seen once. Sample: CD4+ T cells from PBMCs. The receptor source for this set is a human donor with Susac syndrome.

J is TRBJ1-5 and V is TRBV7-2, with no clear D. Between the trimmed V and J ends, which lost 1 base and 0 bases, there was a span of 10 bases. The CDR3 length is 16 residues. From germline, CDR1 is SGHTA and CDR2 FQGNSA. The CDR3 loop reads CASSLVPHPSNQPQHF. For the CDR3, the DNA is TGTGCCAGCAGCTTAGTTCCACACCCTAGCAATCAGCCCCAGCATTTT.

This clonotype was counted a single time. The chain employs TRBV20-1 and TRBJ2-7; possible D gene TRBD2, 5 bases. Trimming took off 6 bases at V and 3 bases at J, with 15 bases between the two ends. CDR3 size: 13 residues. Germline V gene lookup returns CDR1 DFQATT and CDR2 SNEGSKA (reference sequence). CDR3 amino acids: CSASREARYEQYF. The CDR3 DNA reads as TGCAGTGCCAGTCGGGAAGCCCGCTACGAGCAGTACTTC.